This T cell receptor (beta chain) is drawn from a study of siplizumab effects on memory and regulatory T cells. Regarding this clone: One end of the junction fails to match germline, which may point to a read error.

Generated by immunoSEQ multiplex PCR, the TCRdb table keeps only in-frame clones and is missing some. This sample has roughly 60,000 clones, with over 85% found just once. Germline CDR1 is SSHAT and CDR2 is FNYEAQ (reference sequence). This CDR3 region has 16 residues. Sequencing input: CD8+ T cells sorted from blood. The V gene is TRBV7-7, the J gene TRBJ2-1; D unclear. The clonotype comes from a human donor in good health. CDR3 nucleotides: TGTGCTAGCAGCTCCGAACCAAACCTCTCCTACAATGAGCAGTTCTTC. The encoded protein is CASSSEPNLSYNEQFF.